The 30 T cell receptor beta chains below all came from one sample that was sequenced in a study of CD8+ T cells in alopecia areata. The treatment denotes: oral pan-JAK inhibitor, 5-10 mg twice daily. RNA was isolated and reverse transcribed to cDNA, the sequencing template. The protocol was immunoSEQ multiplex PCR, while the TCRdb copy is restricted to in-frame clones and leaves out a portion. Seen here are 110,000 to 150,000 clones, nearly 55% observed once, and the top ten hold about 16%. Material: CD8+ T cells sorted from blood, obtained at week 4, from a patient treated with tofacitinib. The receptors come from a human donor with alopecia areata.

CDR3 sequence reads: CASSGSRDYGYTF. Here the CDR3 DNA reads TGTGCCAGCAGTGGAAGCAGGGACTATGGCTACACCTTC. The chain is built from TRBV2 and TRBJ1-2; D perhaps matches TRBD1 (5 bases). The CDR3 is 13 amino acids. The germline gives CDR1 SNHLY, CDR2 FYNNEI. The V end lost 4 bases, the J end lost 3 bases, and 9 bases lay between the germline ends. Variable domain in full (rest from reference TRBV2 and TRBJ1-2): EPEVTQTPSHQVTQMGQEVILRCVPISNHLYFYWYRQILGQKVEFLVSFYNNEISEKSEIFDDQFSVERPDGSNFTLKIRSTKLEDSAMYFCASSGSRDYGYTFGSGTRLTVV.

The chain carries TRBV7-9 and TRBJ2-5, with 10 bases that match TRBD1. The CDR3 is made up of 14 amino acids. Germline V lookup: CDR1 SEHNR, CDR2 FQNEAQ (reference sequence). V dropped 5 bases and J dropped 4; count of bases not matched to a gene: 4. The CDR3 DNA reads TGTGCCAGCAGCCCGACAGGGGGCAGAGAGACCCAGTACTTC. The encoded protein is CASSPTGGRETQYF.

This rearrangement joins TRBV27 to TRBJ2-1, with D unresolved. Trimming pared 2 bases from V and 7 bases from J, leaving 6 bases between. There are 12 residues in the CDR3. Germline V gene lookup returns CDR1 MNHEY and CDR2 SMNVEV (reference sequence). Here the CDR3 DNA reads TGTGCCAGCAGTTTAGGTGGAAATGAGCAGTTCTTC. Protein: CASSLGGNEQFF.

J is TRBJ1-5 and V is TRBV6-5; maybe TRBD1 (6 bases). Trimming cost V 10 bases and J 3 bases, with 19 bases left between them. The germline gives CDR1 MNHEY, CDR2 SVGAGI. The CDR3 has 15 amino acids. The CDR3 is CATTPTMGHNQPQHF. The CDR3 nucleotides are TGTGCCACAACCCCAACCATGGGACACAATCAGCCCCAGCATTTT.

This clone has just a few counts. The CDR3 protein is CSVEGGDLVLETQYF. DNA for the CDR3: TGCAGCGTTGAAGGAGGGGATTTGGTCCTGGAGACCCAGTACTTC. V gene TRBV29-1 combines with J gene TRBJ2-5, with D perhaps matching TRBD1 or TRBD2 (5 bases each). With 1 base removed from V and 5 bases from J, the gap between germline ends came to 17 bases. The CDR3 totals 15 residues. CDR1 SQVTM and CDR2 ANQGSEA come from the germline V gene.

This chain uses TRBV13 with TRBJ2-4; maybe TRBD2 (6 bases). The V and J ends lost 2 bases and 7 bases respectively, with 9 bases between them. This CDR3 contains 13 residues. Germline CDR1 is PRHDT and CDR2 is FYEKMQ (reference sequence). CDR3 loop: CASSLSGTNIQYF. CDR3 DNA sequence: TGTGCCAGCAGCTTATCTGGGACTAACATTCAGTACTTC.

By share, this clone counts as medium-sized. The chain recombines TRBV5-6 with TRBJ1-2; the D gene is possibly TRBD1 (5 bases). Germline V CDR1 and CDR2: SGHDT, YYEEEE. The CDR3 runs to 13 residues. V shed 4 bases and J shed 4 bases, with 11 bases lying between them. The DNA of the CDR3 is TGTGCCAGCAGCCTAGGGGTCCCCTATGGCTACACCTTC. Translation: CASSLGVPYGYTF.

The chain couples TRBV11-2 to TRBJ2-4, with D uncertain. V dropped 5 bases and J dropped 0 bases, with 20 bases sitting between them. CDR3 length: 18 residues. Germline V gene data show CDR1 as SGHAT and CDR2 as FQNNGV. The CDR3 DNA sequence: TGTGCCAGCAGCCCAAAGCGTGGCGGCCACCTAGCCAAAAACATTCAGTACTTC. This encodes CASSPKRGGHLAKNIQYF.

In this sample, this clone turned up a few times. The J gene is TRBJ1-2, the V gene TRBV11-3; tentatively, D is TRBD1 (5 bases). The CDR3 consists of 12 residues. Germline-derived CDR1 and CDR2 are SGHNT and YENEEA. V was clipped by 11 bases and J by 7 bases, with 17 bases between them. CDR3 in amino acids: CAGGGWFIGYTF. CDR3 DNA sequence: TGTGCCGGTGGGGGGTGGTTCATTGGCTACACCTTC.

This clone appeared a single time. The chain has TRBV30 and TRBJ2-5, with D possibly TRBD2 on 6 matching bases. This CDR3 is 12 amino acids long. Trimming took off 0 bases at V and 7 bases at J, with 9 bases between the two ends. Germline-derived CDR1 and CDR2 are GTSNPN and SVGIG (reference sequence). In nucleotides, the CDR3 is TGTGCCTGGAGTGTACCGGAGGGGACCCAGTACTTC. It translates to CAWSVPEGTQYF.

The J gene is TRBJ1-1, the V gene TRBV29-1; D is undetermined. The V gene's germline CDR1 is SQVTM and CDR2 ANQGSEA. This CDR3 spans 12 amino acids. The ends were cut back, 4 bases at V and 0 bases at J, with 6 bases in the middle. CDR3 DNA sequence: TGCAGCGTTGGACCTATGAACACTGAAGCTTTCTTT. Residues: CSVGPMNTEAFF.

This chain links TRBV7-9 with TRBJ2-7; D is perhaps TRBD1 (5 bases). The CDR3 covers 13 residues. V dropped 6 bases and J dropped 1 base, with 10 bases sitting between them. From germline, CDR1 is SEHNR and CDR2 FQNEAQ (reference sequence). The CDR3 DNA sequence: TGTGCCAGCAGACAACAGGAGTCCTACGAGCAGTACTTC. As protein: CASRQQESYEQYF.

This chain uses TRBV29-1 with TRBJ2-3; 7 bases fit TRBD2. Germline V CDR1 and CDR2: SQVTM, ANQGSEA. V lost 3 bases, J lost 0 bases, and 15 bases stayed unmatched. CDR3 length equals 18 residues. Here the CDR3 reads CSVDRAGDGWTSTDTQYF. CDR3 bases: TGCAGCGTTGACAGGGCGGGGGATGGGTGGACCAGCACAGATACGCAGTATTTT.

The chain carries TRBV27 and TRBJ2-7; 10 nucleotides agree with TRBD1. The CDR3 is 14 amino acids. With 6 bases clipped from V and 4 bases from J, the junction kept 6 bases outside the gene matches. Germline V gene data show CDR1 as MNHEY and CDR2 as SMNVEV (reference sequence). CDR3 region: CASSRQGAEYEQYF. The CDR3 DNA sequence: TGTGCCAGCAGCAGACAGGGGGCTGAATACGAGCAGTACTTC.

This clone was counted a few times. This rearrangement joins TRBV11-2 to TRBJ1-6; a weak D match, TRBD1 (5 bases). Germline V gene lookup returns CDR1 SGHAT and CDR2 FQNNGV. The V end was cut by 0 bases, the J end by 3 bases, with 15 bases between. CDR3 size: 18 residues. The CDR3 bases are TGTGCCAGCAGCTTAGAACAGTACGGAACAGGCTATAATTCACCCCTCCACTTT. This sequence encodes CASSLEQYGTGYNSPLHF. Full variable domain (remainder filled in from reference TRBV11-2 and TRBJ1-6): EAGVAQSPRYKIIEKRQSVAFWCNPISGHATLYWYQQILGQGPKLLIQFQNNGVVDDSQLPKDRFSAERLKGVDSTLKIQPAKLEDSAVYLCASSLEQYGTGYNSPLHFGNGTRLTVT.

The rearrangement joins TRBV6-5 to TRBJ2-7; possible D gene TRBD1, 5 bases. CDR3 size: 12 residues. Trimming pared 2 bases from V and 3 bases from J, leaving 5 bases between. Germline assignment: CDR1 MNHEY and CDR2 SVGAGI. The CDR3 coding sequence is TGTGCCAGCAGTTACAGGGGCTACGAGCAGTACTTC. Its protein is CASSYRGYEQYF.

This chain connects TRBV15 to TRBJ1-5; 11 bases fit TRBD1. This CDR3 region has 20 residues. V dropped 4 bases and J dropped 0; count of bases not matched to a gene: 14. Germline-derived CDR1 and CDR2 are LNHNV and YYDKDF (reference sequence). In DNA, the CDR3 is TGTGCCACCAGCATGTTCCCTTGGGGACAGGGGGAAAGTAGCAATCAGCCCCAGCATTTT. This translates into CATSMFPWGQGESSNQPQHF.

The chain employs TRBV13 and TRBJ1-1; D is possibly TRBD1 (6 bases). CDR3 length: 14 amino acids. The germline V gene encodes CDR1 PRHDT and CDR2 FYEKMQ (reference sequence). Deletions cut 8 bases from V and 5 bases from J, with 18 bases between. The CDR3 DNA follows: TGTGCCAGCGGAGGGGGGTACGAAGAGACTGAAGCTTTCTTT. This encodes CASGGGYEETEAFF.

The V gene is TRBV30, the J gene TRBJ2-1; 7 nucleotides agree with TRBD1. The germline gives CDR1 GTSNPN, CDR2 SVGIG (reference sequence). CDR3 length: 13 amino acids. J gave up 8 bases and V 0 bases, and 4 bases lay outside the gene matches. The CDR3 region is CAWSVGQGDEQFF. The DNA of the CDR3 is TGTGCCTGGAGTGTAGGTCAGGGGGATGAGCAGTTCTTC. The whole variable domain, remainder taken from reference TRBV30 and TRBJ2-1, is SQTIHQWPATLVQPVGSPLSLECTVEGTSNPNLYWYRQAAGRGLQLLFYSVGIGQISSEVPQNLSASRPQDRQFILSSKKLLLSDSGFYLCAWSVGQGDEQFFGPGTRLTVL.

This sequence joins TRBV10-3 and TRBJ1-6; a possible D gene is TRBD1 (5 bases). The CDR3 is made up of 13 amino acids. The V end lost 2 bases, the J end lost 8 bases, and 7 bases lay between the germline ends. Germline V gene sequence: CDR1 ENHRY, CDR2 SYGVKD. CDR3 DNA sequence: TGTGCCATCAGTGAGGCAGGGTATTCACCCCTCCACTTT. Encoded protein: CAISEAGYSPLHF.

Written as DNA, the CDR3 is TGTGCCAGCAGCCAAGAGGGGCTGACAGGACCGAACACTGAAGCTTTCTTT. This sequence encodes CASSQEGLTGPNTEAFF. The chain recombines TRBV4-2 with TRBJ1-1, with a possible D match to TRBD1 (6 bases). The CDR3 is 17 amino acids. Trimming removed 0 bases from V and 1 base from J, with 15 bases in between. CDR1 is LGHNA, CDR2 YNFKEQ, per germline.

V usage is TRBV29-1 and J usage is TRBJ2-1, with 9 bases that match TRBD1. Germline CDR1 reads SQVTM; CDR2 reads ANQGSEA. The J segment lost 9 bases and the V segment lost 2 bases, leaving 8 bases of the junction unmatched. This CDR3 contains 14 residues. The CDR3 bases are TGCAGCGTTGAACCTGCGACAGGGGGTTTTGAGCAGTTCTTC. Amino acid sequence: CSVEPATGGFEQFF.

The chain uses TRBV11-2 and TRBJ2-1; perhaps TRBD1 as D (7 bases). Trimming cost V 5 bases and J 5 bases, with 16 bases left between them. Germline CDR1 SGHAT, CDR2 FQNNGV. This CDR3 has 15 residues. CDR3 coding DNA: TGTGCCAGCAGCCACGTCGGCAGGGGGGACAATGAGCAGTTCTTC. This codes for CASSHVGRGDNEQFF.

This clone was seen more than once but under ten times. V gene TRBV27 combines with J gene TRBJ2-5; D remains ambiguous. Germline values: CDR1 MNHEY, CDR2 SMNVEV (reference sequence). CDR3 length: 14 amino acids. V was trimmed by 0 bases and J by 5 bases, leaving 10 bases between them. CDR3 protein: CASSLSSSEETQYF. In DNA form, the CDR3 reads TGTGCCAGCAGTTTATCGTCCTCAGAGGAGACCCAGTACTTC.

The gene calls are TRBV19 and TRBJ1-1, with a tentative D call TRBD1 (5 bases). Germline CDR1 is LNHDA and CDR2 is SQIVND (reference sequence). The CDR3 has 13 residues. Trimming removed 6 bases at V and 7 bases at J, with 15 bases between. The CDR3 DNA reads TGTGCCAGTAGCTTAGACAGCGAACTTGAAGCTTTCTTT. This codes for CASSLDSELEAFF.

The chain employs TRBV30 and TRBJ2-5, with 7 bases that match TRBD1. V was pared by 3 bases and J by 7 bases, with 8 bases of the junction left unmatched. This CDR3 is built from 13 residues. Germline CDR1 GTSNPN, CDR2 SVGIG (reference sequence). Here the CDR3 reads CAWRRDSPGTQYF. CDR3 sequence (DNA): TGTGCCTGGAGACGGGACAGCCCAGGGACCCAGTACTTC.

The chain carries TRBV6-5 and TRBJ2-7; possible D gene TRBD1, 6 bases. The germline gives CDR1 MNHEY, CDR2 SVGAGI. This CDR3 has 14 amino acids. The V and J ends lost 5 bases and 0 bases respectively, with 11 bases between them. CDR3 coding DNA: TGTGCCAGCAGTCCAGGGGAAAGCTCCTACGAGCAGTACTTC. Translated: CASSPGESSYEQYF.

The chain is built from TRBV27 and TRBJ1-2; D is unresolved. Germline values: CDR1 MNHEY, CDR2 SMNVEV (reference sequence). The length of the CDR3 is 14 residues. Trimming left V 3 bases short and J 7 bases short, with 15 bases between. The CDR3 coding sequence is TGTGCCAGCAGTTTCTCCGACAAGGGAGCTGGCTACACCTTC. This gives the protein CASSFSDKGAGYTF.

The gene calls are TRBV10-3 and TRBJ2-1; 9 bases agree with TRBD1. Germline V lookup: CDR1 ENHRY, CDR2 SYGVKD. This CDR3 is 16 amino acids long. V gave up 2 bases and J gave up 1 base; unmatched junction bases: 3. The CDR3 nucleotides are TGTGCCATCAGTGAGAGGGACAGGGAATCCTACAATGAGCAGTTCTTC. It is translated as CAISERDRESYNEQFF.

This chain uses TRBV29-1 with TRBJ1-1; D might be TRBD1 (5 bases). Germline V gene lookup returns CDR1 SQVTM and CDR2 ANQGSEA. V shed 7 bases and J shed 1 base, with 10 bases lying between them. The CDR3 is 12 residues long. In nucleotides, the CDR3 is TGCAGCGCCGGGACGGCGAACACTGAAGCTTTCTTT. Its protein is CSAGTANTEAFF.